This paragraph covers one TCR beta chain sequence. This sample was taken from a study of blood T cell repertoires in COVID-19. Profiled with immunoSEQ multiplex PCR; TCRdb holds only in-frame clones, not every one. The sample holds roughly 100,000 clones, approximately 82% seen once. CDR3 length: 15 residues. CDR1 is SGHAT and CDR2 is FQNNGV in the germline V gene. Trimming stripped 3 bases from V and 5 bases from J, with 14 bases between. Sequencing was performed on peripheral blood. This TCR derives from a man aged 60 to 69 with active or convalescent COVID-19. V and J are TRBV11-2 and TRBJ2-1; a possible D gene is TRBD2 (5 bases). CDR3 residues: CASSLTNLANNEQFF. The CDR3 DNA reads as TGTGCCAGCAGCTTGACCAACTTAGCGAACAATGAGCAGTTCTTC. Full variable domain (outside the CDR3, taken from reference TRBV11-2 and TRBJ2-1): EAGVAQSPRYKIIEKRQSVAFWCNPISGHATLYWYQQILGQGPKLLIQFQNNGVVDDSQLPKDRFSAERLKGVDSTLKIQPAKLEDSAVYLCASSLTNLANNEQFFGPGTRLTVL.